This TCR beta chain stems from a study of cytomegalovirus exposure and HLA in healthy donors. Whole-study findings and limits: The only immune exposure information that was available was CMV serostatus. The authors judged a highly shared variant cluster likely a sequencing artifact. HLA allele associations emerged for under 20,000 TCR beta sequences in a later analysis, at 0.05 false discovery rate.

A note on this clone: Its matching antigen is unknown.

The PCR was carried out with 60 Vbeta primers and 13 Jbeta primers. Method: immunoSEQ multiplex PCR; TCRdb's copy keeps in-frame clones and lacks some. The sample carries 100,000 or so clones, 78% recorded once. The CDR3 sequence is 12 residues long. V dropped 5 bases and J dropped 8 bases, with 10 bases sitting between them. From germline, CDR1 is SGHAT and CDR2 FQNNGV. The sequence was collected from a man aged 25-40 years in good health and CMV-seronegative. The sequenced sample consisted of PBMCs. The gene calls are TRBV11-2 and TRBJ2-1, with D possibly being TRBD1 (7 bases). The CDR3 DNA is TGTGCCAGCAGCCAGGGGGGTCATGAGCAGTTCTTC. Translation gives CASSQGGHEQFF.